This paragraph covers one T cell receptor beta chain sequence. The data are from a study of blood T cell repertoires in COVID-19. In the study overall: Researchers got acute and convalescent COVID-19 samples from the United States, Italy and Spain.

Source study methods: From reference gene primer amplification, estimates of nucleated cell counts were derived. The data were produced by immunoSEQ multiplex PCR, yet TCRdb's version contains in-frame clones alone and is incomplete. V and J calls and clone size are as listed in that table; D and trimming were resolved from the DNA. This sample carries some 66,000 clones, approximately 79% of them seen once, and the ten largest clones take under 7%. The CDR3 has 17 residues. Germline lookup yields CDR1 SGHNT and CDR2 YYREEE (reference sequence). Trimming at V came to 4 bases and at J to 1 base, leaving 7 bases not matched to a gene.

Sequencing was done on a sample of peripheral blood. This TCR derives from a man aged 55 to 69 with acute or convalescent COVID-19. The chain links TRBV5-4 to TRBJ1-3, with 11 nucleotides matching TRBD1. DNA of the CDR3: TGTGCCAGCAGCCCCTCCGGACAGGGGGCGTCTGGAAACACCATATATTTT. The encoded protein is CASSPSGQGASGNTIYF. The full variable domain, with the rest looked up from reference TRBV5-4 and TRBJ1-3, is ETGVTQSPTHLIKTRGQQVTLRCSSQSGHNTVSWYQQALGQGPQFIFQYYREEENGRGNFPPRFSGLQFPNYSSELNVNALELDDSALYLCASSPSGQGASGNTIYFGEGSWLTVV.